This T cell receptor (beta chain) originates from a study of blood T cell repertoires in COVID-19. Looking at the study overall: PBMCs, B-cell-depleted T cells, or T cells were the source of the cDNA or gDNA that made up the material.

This CDR3 is built from 11 residues. The germline V and J ends were trimmed by 8 bases and 4 bases, with 7 bases remaining between them. Germline loops: CDR1 SGHTA, CDR2 FQGTGA. In the authors' workflow: From reference gene primer amplification, estimates of nucleated cell counts were derived. Profiled with immunoSEQ multiplex PCR; TCRdb holds only in-frame clones, not every one. V, J and clone size are those of that table, while D and trimming were read from the DNA. The sample records about 250,000 clones, about 83% being singletons. Exposed enrollees encountered a COVID-19 case at some point within 2 weeks before study entry.

The specimen was PBMCs or T cells enriched from blood (not recorded which). The origin of this receptor is a woman between 40 and 50 years old who had been exposed to COVID-19. This rearrangement joins TRBV7-3 to TRBJ2-3; D remains unclear. CDR3 DNA sequence: TGTGCCAGCGTTCCTCCAGATACGCAGTATTTT. This gives the protein CASVPPDTQYF.